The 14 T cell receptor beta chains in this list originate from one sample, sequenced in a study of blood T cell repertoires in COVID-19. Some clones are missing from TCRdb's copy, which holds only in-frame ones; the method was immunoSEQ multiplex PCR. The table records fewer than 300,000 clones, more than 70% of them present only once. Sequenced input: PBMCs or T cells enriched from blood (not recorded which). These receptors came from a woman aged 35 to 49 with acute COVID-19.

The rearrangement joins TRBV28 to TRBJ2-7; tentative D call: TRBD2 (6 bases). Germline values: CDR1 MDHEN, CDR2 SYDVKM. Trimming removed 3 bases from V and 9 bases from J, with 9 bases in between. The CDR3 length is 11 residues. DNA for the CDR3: TGTGCCAGCAGTTTTGGGGGAGGGCAGTACTTC. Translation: CASSFGGGQYF.

CDR3 sequence reads: CASPLSAPRNTGELFF. The CDR3 DNA reads TGTGCCAGCCCACTTAGCGCTCCCAGGAACACCGGGGAGCTGTTTTTT. This chain joins TRBV21-1 and TRBJ2-2; TRBD2 was called by the table and not checked on the DNA. TRBV21-1 is assigned pseudogene status. This CDR3 spans 16 amino acids.

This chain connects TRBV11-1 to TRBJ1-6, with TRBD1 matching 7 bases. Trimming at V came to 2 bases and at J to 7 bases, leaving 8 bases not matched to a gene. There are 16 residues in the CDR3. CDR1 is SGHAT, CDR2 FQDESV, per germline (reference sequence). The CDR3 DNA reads TGTGCCAGCAGCTTACAGGAGACAGGGTCCAATTCACCCCTCCACTTT. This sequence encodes CASSLQETGSNSPLHF.

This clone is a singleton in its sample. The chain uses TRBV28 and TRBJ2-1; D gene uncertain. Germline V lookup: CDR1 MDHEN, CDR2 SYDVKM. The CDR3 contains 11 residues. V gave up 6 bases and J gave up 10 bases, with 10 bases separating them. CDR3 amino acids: CASSWIQEQFF. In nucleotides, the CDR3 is TGTGCCAGCAGCTGGATACAGGAGCAGTTCTTC. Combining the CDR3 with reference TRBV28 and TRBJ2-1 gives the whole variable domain DVKVTQSSRYLVKRTGEKVFLECVQDMDHENMFWYRQDPGLGLRLIYFSYDVKMKEKGDIPEGYSVSREKKERFSLILESASTNQTSMYLCASSWIQEQFFGPGTRLTVL.

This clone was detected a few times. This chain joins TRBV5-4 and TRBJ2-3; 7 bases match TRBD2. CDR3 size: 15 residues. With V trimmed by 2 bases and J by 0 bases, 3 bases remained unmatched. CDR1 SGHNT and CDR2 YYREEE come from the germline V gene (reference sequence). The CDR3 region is CASSFGGGSTDTQYF. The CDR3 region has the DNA TGTGCCAGCAGCTTTGGGGGGGGTAGCACAGATACGCAGTATTTT. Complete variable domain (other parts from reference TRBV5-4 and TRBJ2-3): ETGVTQSPTHLIKTRGQQVTLRCSSQSGHNTVSWYQQALGQGPQFIFQYYREEENGRGNFPPRFSGLQFPNYSSELNVNALELDDSALYLCASSFGGGSTDTQYFGPGTRLTVL.

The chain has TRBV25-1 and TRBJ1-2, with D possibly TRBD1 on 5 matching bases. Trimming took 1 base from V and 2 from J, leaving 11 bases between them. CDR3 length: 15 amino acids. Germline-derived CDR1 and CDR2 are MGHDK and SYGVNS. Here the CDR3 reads CASSESDGGNYGYTF. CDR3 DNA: TGTGCCAGCAGTGAATCCGATGGGGGGAACTATGGCTACACCTTC.

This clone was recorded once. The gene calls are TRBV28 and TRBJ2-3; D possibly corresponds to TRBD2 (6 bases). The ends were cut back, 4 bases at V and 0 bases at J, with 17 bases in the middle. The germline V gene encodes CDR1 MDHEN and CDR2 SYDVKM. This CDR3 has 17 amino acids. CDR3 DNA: TGTGCCAGCAGTTCCGATACCCCCGGGACTAGCACAGATACGCAGTATTTT. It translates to CASSSDTPGTSTDTQYF.

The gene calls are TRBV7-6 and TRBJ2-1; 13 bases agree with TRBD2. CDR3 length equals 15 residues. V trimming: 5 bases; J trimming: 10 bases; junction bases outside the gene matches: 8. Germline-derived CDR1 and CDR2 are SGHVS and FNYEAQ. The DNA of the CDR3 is TGTGCCAGCAGCCCCCAACTAGCGGGAGGGAGGGAGCAGTTCTTC. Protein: CASSPQLAGGREQFF.

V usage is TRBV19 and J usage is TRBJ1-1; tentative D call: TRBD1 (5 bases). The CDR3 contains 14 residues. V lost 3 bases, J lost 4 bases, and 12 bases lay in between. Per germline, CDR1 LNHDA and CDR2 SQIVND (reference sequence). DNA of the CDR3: TGTGCCAGTAGTATTCAGGGTCTGGGCACTGAAGCTTTCTTT. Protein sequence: CASSIQGLGTEAFF.

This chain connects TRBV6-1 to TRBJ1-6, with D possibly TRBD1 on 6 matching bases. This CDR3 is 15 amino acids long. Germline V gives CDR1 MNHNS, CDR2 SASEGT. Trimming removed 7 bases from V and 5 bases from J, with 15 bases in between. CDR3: CASNRVQGNNSPLHF. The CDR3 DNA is TGTGCCAGCAACAGAGTACAGGGCAATAATTCACCCCTCCACTTT.

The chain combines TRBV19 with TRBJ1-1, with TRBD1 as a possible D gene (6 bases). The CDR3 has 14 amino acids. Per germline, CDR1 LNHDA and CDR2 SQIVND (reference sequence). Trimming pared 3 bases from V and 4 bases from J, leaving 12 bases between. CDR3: CASSMQLGGTEAFF. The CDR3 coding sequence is TGTGCCAGTAGTATGCAGTTAGGGGGCACTGAAGCTTTCTTT.

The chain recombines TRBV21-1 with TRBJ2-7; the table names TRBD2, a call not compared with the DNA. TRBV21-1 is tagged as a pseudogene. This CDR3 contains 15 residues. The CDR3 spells CASSKGTSGSYEQYV. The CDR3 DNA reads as TGTGCCAGCAGCAAAGGAACTAGCGGATCCTACGAGCAGTACGTC.

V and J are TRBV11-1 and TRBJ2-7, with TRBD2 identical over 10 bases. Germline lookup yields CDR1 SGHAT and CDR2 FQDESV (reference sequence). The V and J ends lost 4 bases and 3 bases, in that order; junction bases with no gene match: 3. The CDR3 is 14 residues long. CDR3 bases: TGTGCCAGCAGCTGGACTAGCGGTCTCTACGAGCAGTACTTC. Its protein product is CASSWTSGLYEQYF. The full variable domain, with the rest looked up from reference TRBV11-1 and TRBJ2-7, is EAEVAQSPRYKITEKSQAVAFWCDPISGHATLYWYRQILGQGPELLVQFQDESVVDDSQLPKDRFSAERLKGVDSTLKIQPAELGDSAMYLCASSWTSGLYEQYFGPGTRLTVT.

In nucleotides, the CDR3 is TGTGCCAGCAGCAGAATGGACAGGGGCTCTGGAAACACCATATATTTT. This sequence encodes CASSRMDRGSGNTIYF. This sequence joins TRBV5-4 and TRBJ1-3, with TRBD1 identical over 9 bases. This CDR3 has 16 amino acids. Trimming cost V 4 bases and J 0 bases; bases outside gene matches: 5. The germline V gene encodes CDR1 SGHNT and CDR2 YYREEE (reference sequence). Supplemented by reference TRBV5-4 and TRBJ1-3, the full variable domain reads ETGVTQSPTHLIKTRGQQVTLRCSSQSGHNTVSWYQQALGQGPQFIFQYYREEENGRGNFPPRFSGLQFPNYSSELNVNALELDDSALYLCASSRMDRGSGNTIYFGEGSWLTVV.